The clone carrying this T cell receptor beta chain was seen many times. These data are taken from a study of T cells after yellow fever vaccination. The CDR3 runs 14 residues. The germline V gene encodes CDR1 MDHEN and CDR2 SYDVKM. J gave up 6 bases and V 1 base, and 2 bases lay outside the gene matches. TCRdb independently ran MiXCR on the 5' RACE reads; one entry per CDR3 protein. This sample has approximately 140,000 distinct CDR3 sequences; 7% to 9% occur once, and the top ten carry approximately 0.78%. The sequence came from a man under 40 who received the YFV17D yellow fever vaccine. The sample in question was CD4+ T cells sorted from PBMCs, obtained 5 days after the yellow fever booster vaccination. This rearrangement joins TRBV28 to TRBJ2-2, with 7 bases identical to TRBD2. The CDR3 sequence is CASSLSGGSGELFF. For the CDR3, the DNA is TGTGCCAGCAGTTTATCGGGGGGTTCCGGGGAGCTGTTTTTT.